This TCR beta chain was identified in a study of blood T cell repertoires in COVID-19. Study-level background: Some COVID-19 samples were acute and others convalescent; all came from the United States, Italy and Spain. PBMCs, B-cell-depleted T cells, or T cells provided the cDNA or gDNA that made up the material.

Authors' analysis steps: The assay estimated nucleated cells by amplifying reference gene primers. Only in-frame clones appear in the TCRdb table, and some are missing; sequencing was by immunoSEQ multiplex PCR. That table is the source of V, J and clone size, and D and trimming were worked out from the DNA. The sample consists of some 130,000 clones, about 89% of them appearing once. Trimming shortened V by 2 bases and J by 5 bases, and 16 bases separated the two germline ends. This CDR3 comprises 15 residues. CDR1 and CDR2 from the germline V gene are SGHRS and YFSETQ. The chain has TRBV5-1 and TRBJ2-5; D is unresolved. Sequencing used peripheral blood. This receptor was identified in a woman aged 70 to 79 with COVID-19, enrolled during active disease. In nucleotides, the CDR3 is TGCGCCAGCAGCTTAGACACTCCCTCCCGTGAGACCCAGTACTTC. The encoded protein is CASSLDTPSRETQYF.